This passage covers 14 T cell receptor beta chains from one sample sequenced in a study of regulatory T cells in long-lasting Graves disease. The time point is: newly diagnosed GD, antithyroid drugs for less than 3 months. The authors made the TCR library using RNA they extracted from PBMCs. Libraries of TCR beta came from iRepertoire HTBI primers plus Arm-PCR of CDR3 regions. MiXCR was run by TCRdb on the multiplex PCR reads, yielding one entry per CDR3 protein. The data contain 400,000 to 450,000 distinct CDR3 sequences, about 15% of them singletons. These same records also appear under a second study, on T cells in Graves' hyperthyroidism and ophthalmopathy.

The starting material was peripheral blood mononuclear cells (PBMCs), obtained at new diagnosis, from a patient treated with antithyroid drugs. The receptors here all came from a woman aged 25 to 39 with Graves disease.

This clonotype was detected ten times or more. The chain is built from TRBV6-2 or TRBV6-3 and TRBJ2-1; 9 bases are shared with TRBD2. Trimming took 5 bases from V and 5 from J; bases not matched to a gene: 10. CDR1 and CDR2 from the germline V gene are MNHEY and SVGEGT. The CDR3 loop spans 16 amino acids. CDR3: CASSVTGTSRNNEQFF. In nucleotides, the CDR3 is TGTGCCAGCAGTGTTACCGGGACTAGCAGGAACAATGAGCAGTTCTTC.

This clonotype has ten or more counts. The J gene is TRBJ2-7, the V gene TRBV20-1, with 11 bases aligning to TRBD2. Per germline, CDR1 DFQATT and CDR2 SNEGSKA (reference sequence). The CDR3 loop spans 13 amino acids. With 5 bases clipped from V and 7 bases from J, the junction kept 7 bases outside the gene matches. The DNA of the CDR3 is TGCAGTGCTGATAGCGGGAGGGCACATGAGCAGTACTTC. As protein: CSADSGRAHEQYF.

The rearrangement joins TRBV7-9 to TRBJ1-2; D unresolved. Trimming took off 5 bases at V and 5 bases at J, with 3 bases between the two ends. There are 10 residues in the CDR3. The germline V gene encodes CDR1 SEHNR and CDR2 FQNEAQ (reference sequence). The CDR3: CASSQYGYTF. The DNA for the CDR3 is TGTGCCAGCAGCCAATATGGCTACACCTTC.

Turning to this clonotype: Just one base apart from a much larger clone, this may be a read error. J is TRBJ2-3 and V is TRBV7-6, with D unclear. The germline V gene encodes CDR1 SGHVS and CDR2 FNYEAQ. V was shortened by 7 bases and J by 3 bases, with 14 bases between the two germline ends. The CDR3 has 14 residues. The CDR3 region is CASTLGLGTDTQYF. DNA for the CDR3: TGTGCCAGCACCTTGGGCTTGGGGACAGATACGCAGTATTTT.

This chain joins TRBV7-9 and TRBJ2-2; the D is unclear. There are 14 residues in the CDR3. V was clipped by 1 base and J by 4 bases, with 7 bases between them. Germline CDR1 reads SEHNR; CDR2 reads FQNEAQ (reference sequence). The CDR3 bases are TGTGCCAGCAGCTTAGTTGGAATCACCGGGGAGCTGTTTTTT. Amino acids: CASSLVGITGELFF.

This clonotype was seen ten or more times. This rearrangement joins TRBV11-3 to TRBJ2-1; the D gene is possibly TRBD2 (5 bases). Trimming took 5 bases from V and 4 from J, leaving 18 bases between them. Germline CDR1 SGHNT, CDR2 YENEEA. The CDR3 is 16 amino acids. The CDR3 DNA reads TGTGCCAGCAGCCGCCCCACCCGCGGGCTGTACAATGAGCAGTTCTTC. This sequence encodes CASSRPTRGLYNEQFF.

This sequence joins TRBV28 and TRBJ2-2; perhaps TRBD2 as D (5 bases). CDR1 is MDHEN, CDR2 SYDVKM, per germline. The germline V and J ends were trimmed by 2 bases and 4 bases, with 8 bases remaining between them. The CDR3 has 14 residues. The CDR3 reads CASSLDGVTGELFF. In DNA form, the CDR3 reads TGTGCCAGCAGTTTAGACGGGGTCACCGGGGAGCTGTTTTTT.

The chain uses TRBV6-1 and TRBJ2-7, with a tentative D call TRBD1 (5 bases). The CDR3 spans 15 residues. The germline V gene encodes CDR1 MNHNS and CDR2 SASEGT. The V end lost 6 bases, the J end lost 0 bases, and 15 bases lay between the germline ends. CDR3 sequence: CASRLGGASSYEQYF. CDR3 DNA sequence: TGTGCCAGCAGGCTCGGTGGGGCCTCCTCCTACGAGCAGTACTTC.

This clonotype was counted a few times. The chain employs TRBV5-1 and TRBJ2-7; the D gene could be TRBD1 or TRBD2 (7 bases each). The CDR3 consists of 14 residues. Germline assignment: CDR1 SGHRS and CDR2 YFSETQ. The V end lost 4 bases, the J end lost 3 bases, and 14 bases lay between the germline ends. The CDR3 DNA reads TGCGCCAGCAGCATACAGGGGACTAACTACGAGCAGTACTTC. Translating gives CASSIQGTNYEQYF.

The sample holds many counts of this clonotype. The chain carries TRBV6-5 and TRBJ2-7, with D perhaps TRBD1 or TRBD2 (5 bases each). The CDR3 loop spans 13 amino acids. The germline V and J ends were trimmed by 2 bases and 4 bases, with 9 bases remaining between them. Germline V gives CDR1 MNHEY, CDR2 SVGAGI. The CDR3 loop is CASSYGTPYEQYF. The CDR3 DNA sequence: TGTGCCAGCAGTTACGGGACCCCTTACGAGCAGTACTTC.

This clonotype was detected many times. J is TRBJ1-1 and V is TRBV18, with 8 bases aligning to TRBD1. The germline V gene encodes CDR1 KGHSH and CDR2 LQKENI. The CDR3 is 14 amino acids. V gave up 5 bases and J gave up 5 bases; unmatched junction bases: 7. The CDR3 region is CASSSQGVWTEAFF. CDR3 nucleotide sequence: TGTGCCAGCTCATCACAGGGGGTTTGGACTGAAGCTTTCTTT.

This clonotype was detected a few times. The J gene is TRBJ1-3, the V gene TRBV14, with a possible D match to TRBD1 (5 bases). Germline-derived CDR1 and CDR2 are SGHDN and FVKESK. CDR3 length equals 14 residues. Trimming took 2 bases from V and 4 from J, leaving 9 bases between them. CDR3 sequence reads: CASSQFGAGNTIYF. CDR3 DNA sequence: TGTGCCAGCAGCCAATTCGGGGCCGGAAACACCATATATTTT. Variable domain in full (rest from reference TRBV14 and TRBJ1-3): EAGVTQFPSHSVIEKGQTVTLRCDPISGHDNLYWYRRVMGKEIKFLLHFVKESKQDESGMPNNRFLAERTGGTYSTLKVQPAELEDSGVYFCASSQFGAGNTIYFGEGSWLTVV.

The chain carries TRBV6-9 and TRBJ2-1; D possibly corresponds to TRBD2 (5 bases). The V and J ends lost 3 bases and 11 bases respectively, with 11 bases between them. Germline loops: CDR1 MNHGY, CDR2 SVAAGI. The CDR3 extends over 12 amino acids. CDR3 sequence reads: CASSYGERQQFF. The CDR3 region has the DNA TGTGCCAGCAGTTACGGGGAGCGACAGCAGTTCTTC.

There are a few counts of this clonotype. CDR3 in DNA: TGTGCCAGCAGCCCTCCGCAGATGTCACGAGGAAACACCATATATTTT. Translated: CASSPPQMSRGNTIYF. The gene calls are TRBV5-5 and TRBJ1-3; D uncertain. The CDR3 extends over 16 amino acids. The V and J ends lost 4 bases and 4 bases respectively, with 18 bases between them. Per germline, CDR1 SGHKS and CDR2 YYEKEE (reference sequence).